This T cell receptor (beta chain) was obtained from a study of CD8 T cells in ankylosing spondylitis. Study results and caveats: In ankylosing spondylitis patients, matched synovial fluid reportedly showed significant enrichment of disease-linked clones. It appeared that ankylosing spondylitis blood was characterized by a TCR beta motif of several highly homologous variants.

V gave up 5 bases and J gave up 2 bases, with 8 bases separating them. Germline V gene data show CDR1 as SEHNR and CDR2 as FQNEAQ (reference sequence). The CDR3 is 13 amino acids. TCRdb re-analysed the 5' RACE reads in MiXCR, keeping a single row per CDR3 protein. The sample holds around 890,000 distinct CDR3 sequences, over 9.5% seen once. In its sample, this clonotype was seen many times. Its target is unknown. Sequencing used blood, either unsorted or a sorted T cell fraction (not recorded which). The TCR was taken from a male donor with ankylosing spondylitis. The chain is built from TRBV7-9 and TRBJ2-3, with D perhaps matching TRBD2 (5 bases). This CDR3 is CASSPDYTDTQYF. As DNA, the CDR3 is TGTGCCAGCAGCCCCGACTACACAGATACGCAGTATTTT.